The 21 T cell receptor beta chains below were found in one sample sequenced in a study of identical twins (dated by TCRdb to 2016 to 2017). Library preparation employed 5' RACE. Sequenced using an Illumina HiSeq 2000. The public reads were run again by TCRdb, first through fastp at Q25 and then through MiXCR, and only productive beta chains were kept. Each CDR3 protein gets just one entry, which takes the most common genes and DNA from the rows behind it. This sample gives roughly 1,500,000 distinct CDR3 sequences in total; about 30% of them show up just once. The top ten clones comprise under 0.35% of the sample. Material for sequencing was cord blood. The source is a newborn girl in good health.

This clonotype was found a few times. The chain carries TRBV27 and TRBJ2-1; perhaps TRBD1 as D (6 bases). V was cut by 3 bases and J by 5 bases, with 14 bases left in between. This CDR3 is 15 amino acids long. Germline values: CDR1 MNHEY, CDR2 SMNVEV (reference sequence). The CDR3 sequence is CASSLGAWGHNEQFF. Written as DNA, the CDR3 is TGTGCCAGCAGTTTGGGGGCTTGGGGCCACAATGAGCAGTTCTTC.

CDR3 in DNA: TGTGCACACGGGGGGCGGTGGAATCAGCCCCAGCATTTT. Translating gives CAHGGRWNQPQHF. The chain recombines TRBV21-1 with TRBJ1-5; TRBD1 is taken as the D call from the table, unchecked against the DNA. TRBV21-1 is deemed a pseudogene. This CDR3 has 13 amino acids.

The chain employs TRBV9 and TRBJ2-1, with D perhaps assigned TRBD1 or TRBD2 (5 bases each). Germline-derived CDR1 and CDR2 are SGDLS and YYNGEE. This CDR3 is 16 amino acids long. V was clipped by 3 bases and J by 12 bases, with 25 bases between them. The CDR3 region is CASSALTGRPSGGQFF. The CDR3 region has the DNA TGTGCCAGCAGCGCCTTAACGGGACGTCCTTCAGGTGGGCAGTTCTTC.

This clonotype was seen a few times. This chain connects TRBV3-1 to TRBJ2-7; D is unclear. V lost 0 bases and J lost 3, with 6 bases in between. Germline-derived CDR1 and CDR2 are LGHDT and YNNKEL (reference sequence). The CDR3 loop spans 13 amino acids. CDR3 residues: CASSQDDFYEQYF. The CDR3 DNA reads as TGTGCCAGCAGCCAAGATGACTTCTACGAGCAGTACTTC.

This clonotype was seen more than once but under ten times. The genes are TRBV5-6 and TRBJ2-3, with D perhaps TRBD1 (6 bases). In germline, CDR1 is SGHDT, CDR2 YYEEEE. The CDR3 consists of 15 residues. Trimming removed 2 bases at V and 2 bases at J, with 12 bases between. The CDR3 DNA reads TGTGCCAGCAGCTTTCCGGGACACAACACAGATACGCAGTATTTT. Residues: CASSFPGHNTDTQYF.

In this sample, this clonotype turned up a few times. The J gene is TRBJ2-3, the V gene TRBV5-1; 7 bases are shared with TRBD1. This CDR3 is built from 15 residues. Germline CDR1 reads SGHRS; CDR2 reads YFSETQ. J gave up 4 bases and V 4 bases, and 9 bases lay outside the gene matches. DNA for the CDR3: TGCGCCAGCAGCCCCGGACAGGTTTTAGCAGATACGCAGTATTTT. This encodes CASSPGQVLADTQYF. Together with reference TRBV5-1 and TRBJ2-3, the CDR3 gives the full variable domain: KAGVTQTPRYLIKTRGQQVTLSCSPISGHRSVSWYQQTPGQGLQFLFEYFSETQRNKGNFPGRFSGRQFSNSRSEMNVSTLELGDSALYLCASSPGQVLADTQYFGPGTRLTVL.

The rearrangement links TRBV12-3 or TRBV12-4 to TRBJ2-1; a possible D gene is TRBD2 (7 bases). V lost 6 bases to trimming and J lost 7 bases, with 19 bases between them. This CDR3 has 15 amino acids. In DNA form, the CDR3 reads TGTGCCAGCAGGCCTAACAGGGAGGGTACGAATGAGCAGTTCTTC. Protein: CASRPNREGTNEQFF.

This clonotype was recorded at least ten times. The V call is TRBV27, the J call TRBJ1-6; possible D gene TRBD1, 6 bases. CDR3 length: 13 amino acids. Germline V CDR1 and CDR2: MNHEY, SMNVEV (reference sequence). The V gene lost 6 bases and the J gene lost 9 bases, with 12 bases spanning the gap. CDR3 loop: CASSLRGGSPLHF. CDR3 coding DNA: TGTGCCAGCAGCTTGCGAGGGGGTTCACCCCTCCACTTT.

The chain uses TRBV6-5 and TRBJ2-1; tentatively, D is TRBD2 (7 bases). Germline-derived CDR1 and CDR2 are MNHEY and SVGAGI. This CDR3 spans 13 amino acids. V shed 0 bases and J shed 15 bases, with 15 bases lying between them. CDR3 residues: CASSYSMGGGPFF. The DNA for the CDR3 is TGTGCCAGCAGTTACTCGATGGGAGGGGGGCCGTTCTTC.

The chain uses TRBV7-9 and TRBJ2-3; 14 nucleotides line up with TRBD2. The CDR3 runs 17 residues. J was trimmed by 2 bases and V by 6 bases; bases with no gene match: 7. Germline loops: CDR1 SEHNR, CDR2 FQNEAQ (reference sequence). CDR3 nucleotides: TGTGCCAGCAGTTCCGGGACTAGCGGGAGAGTCACAGATACGCAGTATTTT. This codes for CASSSGTSGRVTDTQYF.

The gene calls are TRBV11-2 and TRBJ2-3; TRBD1 matches 10 bases. J lost 3 bases, V lost 5 bases, and 8 bases had no gene match. Germline V gene data show CDR1 as SGHAT and CDR2 as FQNNGV. The CDR3 is 16 amino acids. As DNA, the CDR3 is TGTGCCAGCAGCCCCCGACAGGGGGCGCGGACAGATACGCAGTATTTT. This codes for CASSPRQGARTDTQYF.

This clonotype was counted at least ten times. The rearrangement uses TRBV28 and TRBJ2-7; D might be TRBD2 (5 bases). V was pared by 5 bases and J by 2 bases, with 16 bases between. This CDR3 contains 15 residues. Germline CDR1 MDHEN, CDR2 SYDVKM. The DNA for the CDR3 is TGTGCCAGCAGTGGTCTCGCGGGCTTTACCTACGAGCAGTACTTC. It yields the protein CASSGLAGFTYEQYF.

The J gene is TRBJ1-1, the V gene TRBV3-1; 8 nucleotides match TRBD1. Germline CDR1 and CDR2: LGHDT and YNNKEL (reference sequence). The J segment lost 0 bases and the V segment lost 4 bases, leaving 10 bases of the junction unmatched. The CDR3 is made up of 17 amino acids. CDR3 region: CASSLYSGGGMNTEAFF. In DNA form, the CDR3 reads TGTGCCAGCAGCCTTTACTCAGGGGGCGGGATGAACACTGAAGCTTTCTTT.

In this sample, this clonotype turned up a few times. The genes are TRBV20-1 and TRBJ2-7; 8 bases match TRBD2. The J segment lost 5 bases and the V segment lost 0 bases, leaving 12 bases of the junction unmatched. This CDR3 contains 16 residues. Germline-derived CDR1 and CDR2 are DFQATT and SNEGSKA (reference sequence). The CDR3 sequence is CSARDTGGRIIHEQYF. CDR3 nucleotide sequence: TGCAGTGCTAGAGATACGGGCGGGAGGATTATCCACGAGCAGTACTTC.

This clonotype occurred a few times. V usage is TRBV20-1 and J usage is TRBJ1-6; D gene unclear. Per germline, CDR1 DFQATT and CDR2 SNEGSKA (reference sequence). The CDR3 has 16 residues. The V end was cut by 3 bases, the J end by 0 bases, with 12 bases between. The CDR3 DNA sequence: TGCAGTGCTAGGGCCCGCAGAAGCTCCTATAATTCACCCCTCCACTTT. This encodes CSARARRSSYNSPLHF.

The gene calls are TRBV2 and TRBJ1-2; 9 bases are a match to TRBD1. V lost 8 bases, J lost 7 bases, and 5 bases stayed unmatched. The germline V gene encodes CDR1 SNHLY and CDR2 FYNNEI. The CDR3 length is 12 residues. CDR3 residues: CASLQGAVGYTF. CDR3 sequence (DNA): TGTGCCAGCTTACAGGGGGCAGTTGGCTACACCTTC.

The V gene is TRBV25-1, the J gene TRBJ1-4; 8 nucleotides align to TRBD1. This CDR3 comprises 18 residues. Germline V gives CDR1 MGHDK, CDR2 SYGVNS. The ends lost 1 base at V and 4 bases at J; junction bases unmatched: 11. In nucleotides, the CDR3 is TGTGCCAGCAGTGAATTTCAGGGGGCCGGGGGAGTTAATGAAAAACTGTTTTTT. Protein sequence: CASSEFQGAGGVNEKLFF.

In its sample, this clonotype was seen a few times. The chain uses TRBV21-1 and TRBJ2-4; TRBD1 is the table's D call and was not checked against the DNA. TRBV21-1 counts as a pseudogene. The CDR3 consists of 18 residues. CDR3 sequence reads: CASSKVGHSTKGKNIQYF. The CDR3 nucleotides are TGTGCCAGCAGCAAAGTGGGACATTCAACAAAGGGGAAAAACATTCAGTACTTC.

V is TRBV4-2 and J is TRBJ2-6; D remains ambiguous. CDR3 size: 16 residues. The germline gives CDR1 LGHNA, CDR2 YNFKEQ. Trimming removed 0 bases from V and 4 bases from J, with 10 bases in between. The CDR3 loop reads CASSQDKGRGANVLTF. The CDR3 DNA is TGTGCCAGCAGCCAAGATAAAGGTCGCGGGGCCAACGTCCTGACTTTC.

The count of this clonotype is one. The rearrangement uses TRBV28 and TRBJ1-1, with 7 bases fitting TRBD1. Germline-derived CDR1 and CDR2 are MDHEN and SYDVKM. The CDR3 loop spans 15 amino acids. The V gene end was trimmed by 4 bases and the J gene end by 4 bases; junction bases not matched to a gene: 9. The CDR3 bases are TGTGCCAGCAGTTCCCCAGGGGGGTTGATCACTGAAGCTTTCTTT. Encoded protein: CASSSPGGLITEAFF.

The chain links TRBV20-1 to TRBJ2-4; no reliable D call. The last part of the DNA fits TRBJ2-5 better; the J call may be wrong. Per the germline V gene, CDR1 is DFQATT and CDR2 is SNEGSKA (reference sequence). The CDR3 loop spans 14 amino acids. The CDR3 DNA reads TGCAGTGCAGCACCGGGCAGGCCTCAAGAGACCCAGTACTTC. Protein sequence: CSAAPGRPQETQYF.